Listed here are 18 T cell receptor beta chains from one sample, sequenced in a study of shared T cell receptors in the human thymus. The data were produced by immunoSEQ multiplex PCR, yet TCRdb's version contains in-frame clones alone and is incomplete. Counted here are 450,000 to 650,000 clones, roughly 74% occurring once; the ten biggest clones make up about 0.013%. The same sample was also used in a study of human thymus T cells.

The material sequenced was thymocytes. All receptors come from a boy under three years old with a congenital heart defect.

The chain employs TRBV11-3 and TRBJ2-2; the D gene is possibly TRBD2 (5 bases). The CDR3 runs to 16 residues. V lost 6 bases and J 1 base, leaving 15 bases between the germline ends. Germline loops: CDR1 SGHNT, CDR2 YENEEA. In DNA form, the CDR3 reads TGTGCCAGCAGGGAGCAGCGGTTAAGGAACACCGGGGAGCTGTTTTTT. It yields the protein CASREQRLRNTGELFF.

This clone was detected only once. As DNA, the CDR3 is TGTGCCAGCAGTGAAGCGGCTTGGTTATCGGACAGTGAAAACACCGGGGAGCTGTTTTTT. This encodes CASSEAAWLSDSENTGELFF. The J gene is TRBJ2-2, the V gene TRBV6-1, with D tentatively TRBD1 (6 bases). CDR3 length equals 20 residues. Germline loops: CDR1 MNHNS, CDR2 SASEGT. With 0 bases removed from V and 2 bases from J, the gap between germline ends came to 22 bases.

This clone was counted only a few times. This chain joins TRBV19 and TRBJ2-7, with a tentative D call TRBD1 (6 bases). Germline V CDR1 and CDR2: LNHDA, SQIVND (reference sequence). The CDR3 runs 13 residues. V was cut by 10 bases and J by 3 bases, with 16 bases left in between. The CDR3 here is CATQGLAFYEQYF. The CDR3 DNA sequence: TGTGCCACCCAGGGGCTAGCTTTCTACGAGCAGTACTTC.

The chain joins TRBV7-9 to TRBJ1-4; 7 bases agree with TRBD1. The ends lost 5 bases at V and 5 bases at J; junction bases unmatched: 8. From germline, CDR1 is SEHNR and CDR2 FQNEAQ (reference sequence). The CDR3 extends over 15 amino acids. CDR3 residues: CASSGPTGPNEKLFF. DNA for the CDR3: TGTGCCAGCAGCGGGCCGACAGGGCCAAATGAAAAACTGTTTTTT.

This chain joins TRBV5-4 and TRBJ2-3; 8 positions agree with TRBD2. The CDR3 spans 16 residues. The trim removed 0 bases at V and 2 bases at J, leaving 5 bases unmatched. Germline-derived CDR1 and CDR2 are SGHNT and YYREEE (reference sequence). CDR3 coding DNA: TGTGCCAGCAGCTTGGCGACTAGCGTACCCACAGATACGCAGTATTTT. Translating it yields CASSLATSVPTDTQYF.

The chain combines TRBV25-1 with TRBJ1-3; D ambiguous. The CDR3 loop spans 14 amino acids. Germline assignment: CDR1 MGHDK and CDR2 SYGVNS. Trimming stripped 3 bases from V and 8 bases from J, with 14 bases between. CDR3 bases: TGTGCCAGCAGTGACCGGACTGTCGGGGACACCATATATTTT. It is translated as CASSDRTVGDTIYF. Together with reference TRBV25-1 and TRBJ1-3, the CDR3 gives the full variable domain: EADIYQTPRYLVIGTGKKITLECSQTMGHDKMYWYQQDPGMELHLIHYSYGVNSTEKGDLSSESTVSRIRTEHFPLTLESARPSHTSQYLCASSDRTVGDTIYFGEGSWLTVV.

The chain recombines TRBV7-8 with TRBJ2-7; TRBD2 matches at 7 bases. Germline CDR1 reads SGHVS; CDR2 reads FQNEAQ. This CDR3 spans 15 amino acids. Trimming took 5 bases from V and 0 from J; bases not matched to a gene: 7. CDR3 loop: CASSARERGSYEQYF. The CDR3 bases are TGTGCCAGCAGCGCTCGGGAGCGGGGCTCCTACGAGCAGTACTTC. Based on the CDR3 plus reference TRBV7-8 and TRBJ2-7, the full variable domain is GAGVSQSPRYKVAKRGQDVALRCDPISGHVSLFWYQQALGQGPEFLTYFQNEAQLDKSGLPSDRFFAERPEGSVSTLKIQRTQQEDSAVYLCASSARERGSYEQYFGPGTRLTVT.

V gene TRBV2 combines with J gene TRBJ2-1, with TRBD1 identical over 8 bases. The CDR3 extends over 16 amino acids. V shed 6 bases, J shed 1 base, and the junction held 8 bases outside the gene matches. Germline-derived CDR1 and CDR2 are SNHLY and FYNNEI. As DNA, the CDR3 is TGTGCCAGCAGGGGGAGGACAGGGAAATCCTACAATGAGCAGTTCTTC. The encoded protein is CASRGRTGKSYNEQFF.

The chain employs TRBV4-2 and TRBJ2-5, with TRBD2 matching over 8 bases. V shed 4 bases, J shed 4 bases, and the junction held 14 bases outside the gene matches. CDR1 is LGHNA and CDR2 is YNFKEQ in the germline V gene. The CDR3 covers 17 residues. CDR3 loop: CASSPHGTAGARETQYF. The DNA for the CDR3 is TGTGCCAGCAGCCCCCACGGCACAGCGGGAGCTCGAGAGACCCAGTACTTC.

In its sample, this clone was seen once. The V call is TRBV7-8, the J call TRBJ1-4; D call uncertain. Trimming cost V 3 bases and J 0 bases, with 11 bases left between them. From germline, CDR1 is SGHVS and CDR2 FQNEAQ. This CDR3 spans 16 amino acids. The CDR3 DNA follows: TGTGCCAGCAGCTTTCGGAGGGCGGCAACTAATGAAAAACTGTTTTTT. This sequence encodes CASSFRRAATNEKLFF.

This chain links TRBV4-2 with TRBJ1-5; D uncertain. The V gene lost 0 bases and the J gene lost 4 bases, with 10 bases spanning the gap. Germline CDR1 is LGHNA and CDR2 is YNFKEQ. This CDR3 has 15 amino acids. The CDR3: CASSQDPGLNQPQHF. The CDR3, as DNA: TGTGCCAGCAGCCAAGATCCTGGGCTAAATCAGCCCCAGCATTTT.

This chain connects TRBV7-2 to TRBJ2-4, with 7 bases identical to TRBD1. The CDR3 loop spans 13 amino acids. The germline CDR1 and CDR2 sequences are SGHTA and FQGNSA. J lost 7 bases, V lost 4 bases, and 4 bases had no gene match. The CDR3 DNA follows: TGTGCCAGCAGCTCCTCACAGGGGAACATTCAGTACTTC. Protein: CASSSSQGNIQYF.

This chain links TRBV15 with TRBJ2-1, with TRBD2 matching over 14 bases. The V and J ends lost 3 bases and 1 base, in that order; junction bases with no gene match: 5. Germline CDR1 and CDR2: LNHNV and YYDKDF (reference sequence). The CDR3 totals 18 residues. The CDR3 here is CATSRGRLAGGSYNEQFF. The CDR3 nucleotides are TGTGCCACCAGCAGGGGTAGACTAGCGGGAGGGTCCTACAATGAGCAGTTCTTC.

V gene TRBV6-5 combines with J gene TRBJ2-1; possible D gene TRBD1, 5 bases. CDR3 length: 15 residues. The germline V gene encodes CDR1 MNHEY and CDR2 SVGAGI. The germline V and J ends were trimmed by 2 bases and 7 bases, with 15 bases remaining between them. The CDR3 DNA reads as TGTGCCAGCAGTTACAAAGCAGGGCCCTCGAATGAGCAGTTCTTC. Its protein product is CASSYKAGPSNEQFF.

The chain is built from TRBV27 and TRBJ2-1; D call uncertain. CDR3 length: 15 residues. V was trimmed by 5 bases and J by 0 bases, leaving 11 bases between them. CDR1 and CDR2 from the germline V gene are MNHEY and SMNVEV (reference sequence). Written as DNA, the CDR3 is TGTGCCAGCAGTGCCGCTTCCAGCTCCTACAATGAGCAGTTCTTC. Its translation is CASSAASSSYNEQFF.

The chain uses TRBV19 and TRBJ2-5; TRBD2 is a possible D gene (6 bases). The CDR3 runs 14 residues. Germline lookup yields CDR1 LNHDA and CDR2 SQIVND (reference sequence). The V and J ends lost 6 bases and 5 bases respectively, with 16 bases between them. This CDR3 is CASSPVEGSETQYF. DNA for the CDR3: TGTGCCAGTAGCCCCGTGGAGGGGTCGGAGACCCAGTACTTC.

The rearrangement links TRBV5-8 to TRBJ2-5, with D hard to call. Germline V gene sequence: CDR1 SGHTS, CDR2 YDEGEE. The V end was cut by 0 bases, the J end by 7 bases, with 25 bases between. The CDR3 sequence is 18 residues long. CDR3 coding DNA: TGTGCCAGCAGCTTGGTGCACTTGCTTAATCTGTCCTCAGGGACCCAGTACTTC. Translating it yields CASSLVHLLNLSSGTQYF. The whole variable domain, filled in from reference TRBV5-8 and TRBJ2-5, reads EAGVTQSPTHLIKTRGQQATLRCSPISGHTSVYWYQQALGLGLQFLLWYDEGEERNRGNFPPRFSGRQFPNYSSELNVNALELEDSALYLCASSLVHLLNLSSGTQYFGPGTRLLVL.

This clone has a single count. The chain recombines TRBV14 with TRBJ2-1; TRBD1 agrees at 9 bases. There are 16 residues in the CDR3. V lost 0 bases and J lost 7; bases outside the gene matches: 7. Germline assignment: CDR1 SGHDN and CDR2 FVKESK. CDR3 region: CASSQEQGARYNEQFF. The CDR3 DNA reads TGTGCCAGCAGCCAAGAACAGGGGGCTCGCTATAATGAGCAGTTCTTC. The variable domain in full, completed from reference TRBV14 and TRBJ2-1, reads EAGVTQFPSHSVIEKGQTVTLRCDPISGHDNLYWYRRVMGKEIKFLLHFVKESKQDESGMPNNRFLAERTGGTYSTLKVQPAELEDSGVYFCASSQEQGARYNEQFFGPGTRLTVL.